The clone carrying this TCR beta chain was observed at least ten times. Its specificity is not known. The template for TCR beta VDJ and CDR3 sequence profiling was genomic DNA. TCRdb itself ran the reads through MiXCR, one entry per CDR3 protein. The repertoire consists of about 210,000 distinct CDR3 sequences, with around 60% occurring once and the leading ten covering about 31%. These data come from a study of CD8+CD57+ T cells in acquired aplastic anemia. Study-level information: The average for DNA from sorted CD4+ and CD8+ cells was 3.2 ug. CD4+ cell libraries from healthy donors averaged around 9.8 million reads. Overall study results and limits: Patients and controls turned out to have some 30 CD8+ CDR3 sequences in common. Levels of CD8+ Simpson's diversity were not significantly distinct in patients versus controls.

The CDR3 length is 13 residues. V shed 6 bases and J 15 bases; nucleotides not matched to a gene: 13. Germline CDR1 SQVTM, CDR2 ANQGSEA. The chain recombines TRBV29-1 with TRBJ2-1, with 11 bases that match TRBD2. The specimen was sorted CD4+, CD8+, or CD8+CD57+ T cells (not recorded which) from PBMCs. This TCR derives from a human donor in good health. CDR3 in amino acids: CSVEGLADPGAFF. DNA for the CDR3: TGCAGCGTCGAGGGACTAGCGGACCCCGGGGCGTTCTTC.